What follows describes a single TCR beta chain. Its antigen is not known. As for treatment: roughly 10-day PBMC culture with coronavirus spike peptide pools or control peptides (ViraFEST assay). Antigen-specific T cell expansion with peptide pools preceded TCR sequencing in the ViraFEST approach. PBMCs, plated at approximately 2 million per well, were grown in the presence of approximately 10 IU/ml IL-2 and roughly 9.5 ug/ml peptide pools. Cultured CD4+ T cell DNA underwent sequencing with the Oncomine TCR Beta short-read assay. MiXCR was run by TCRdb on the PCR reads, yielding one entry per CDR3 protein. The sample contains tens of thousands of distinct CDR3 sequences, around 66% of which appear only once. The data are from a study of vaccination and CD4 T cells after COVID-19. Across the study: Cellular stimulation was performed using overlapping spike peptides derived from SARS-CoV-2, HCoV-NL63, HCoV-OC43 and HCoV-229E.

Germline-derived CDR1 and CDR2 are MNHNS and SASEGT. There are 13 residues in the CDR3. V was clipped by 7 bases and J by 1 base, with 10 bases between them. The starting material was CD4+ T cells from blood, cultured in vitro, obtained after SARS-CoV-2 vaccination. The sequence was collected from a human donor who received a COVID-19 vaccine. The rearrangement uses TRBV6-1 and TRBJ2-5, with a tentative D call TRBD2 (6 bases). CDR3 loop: CASIRGLQETQYF. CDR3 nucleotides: TGTGCCAGCATCCGGGGACTCCAAGAGACCCAGTACTTC.